Below, 10 T cell receptor beta chains from the same sample are listed, as sequenced in a study of naive and memory T cell subsets. Points from the study as a whole: Possibly reflecting memory cells re-expressing CD45RA, a few larger clonotypes occurred in naive repertoires, especially CD8.

Both TRBC1 and TRBC2 were covered by a beta constant-region primer of two equimolar oligonucleotides. The ligated cDNA underwent four PCR rounds using SP2 and nested alpha and beta constant-region primers. TCRdb used MiXCR to reprocess the UMI-ligation and nested PCR reads, holding one entry per CDR3 protein. The data show more than 95,000 distinct CDR3 sequences, 14% seen once. These receptors' antigens are unknown. Sample: naive CD8+ T cells from blood. The receptors originated from a human donor in good health.

This sequence joins TRBV5-1 and TRBJ2-3; 8 bases align to TRBD2. The length of the CDR3 is 17 residues. The V segment lost 5 bases and the J segment 2 bases; nucleotides outside the gene matches: 13. CDR1 and CDR2 (germline): SGHRS, YFSETQ. CDR3 sequence: CASSSGGEGLDTDTQYF. CDR3 bases: TGCGCCAGCAGTTCTGGAGGCGAGGGACTAGACACAGATACGCAGTATTTT.

This clonotype was found a few times. The chain uses TRBV30 and TRBJ1-2; D uncertain. Germline V lookup: CDR1 GTSNPN, CDR2 SVGIG (reference sequence). V dropped 1 base and J dropped 4 bases, with 10 bases sitting between them. The CDR3 is 13 amino acids. In DNA form, the CDR3 reads TGTGCCTGGAGTGAAAGATATGGCTATGGCTACACCTTC. This codes for CAWSERYGYGYTF.

J is TRBJ2-3 and V is TRBV27; 9 bases match TRBD2. From germline, CDR1 is MNHEY and CDR2 SMNVEV (reference sequence). This CDR3 spans 16 amino acids. After removal of 10 bases from V and 3 bases from J, the junction contained 14 bases not matched to a gene. The CDR3 nucleotides read TGTGCCACCAAACCCTTGGGCGGGGGGGCTACAGATACGCAGTATTTT. It codes for CATKPLGGGATDTQYF.

The rearrangement joins TRBV5-5 to TRBJ2-1; 7 nucleotides align to TRBD2. The V segment lost 0 bases and the J segment 5 bases; nucleotides outside the gene matches: 5. The CDR3 sequence is 15 residues long. Germline V CDR1 and CDR2: SGHKS, YYEKEE (reference sequence). CDR3 nucleotides: TGTGCCAGCAGCTTGGAGGCGGGAGCCCACAATGAGCAGTTCTTC. It yields the protein CASSLEAGAHNEQFF.

This clonotype was detected ten times or more. This chain connects TRBV7-9 to TRBJ1-3, with D possibly matching TRBD1 (5 bases). Looked up from germline, CDR1 is SEHNR and CDR2 is FQNEAQ (reference sequence). The CDR3 runs 14 residues. The V end was cut by 5 bases, the J end by 9 bases, with 17 bases between. CDR3 coding DNA: TGTGCCAGCAGCGGGACCCACGGTGATGGCACCATATATTTT. It is translated as CASSGTHGDGTIYF.

This clonotype occurred a few times. The V call is TRBV2, the J call TRBJ2-3; TRBD1 aligns across 7 bases. Germline trimming cut 8 bases from V and 2 bases from J; bases unmatched to any gene: 13. The germline V gene has CDR1 SNHLY and CDR2 FYNNEI. The CDR3 covers 16 residues. This CDR3 is CASEGVDRVFTDTQYF. The CDR3 DNA sequence: TGTGCCAGCGAGGGGGTCGACAGGGTTTTCACAGATACGCAGTATTTT.

This clonotype was seen only a few times. The rearrangement joins TRBV12-3 or TRBV12-4 to TRBJ1-2, with D unclear. Trimming pared 3 bases from V and 2 bases from J, leaving 4 bases between. The length of the CDR3 is 12 residues. CDR3 region: CASSFQNYGYTF. DNA of the CDR3: TGTGCCAGCAGTTTTCAGAACTATGGCTACACCTTC.

In its sample, this clonotype was seen a few times. This chain joins TRBV20-1 and TRBJ2-7; D may be TRBD1 (6 bases). The CDR3 is 14 residues long. Trimming left V 7 bases short and J 6 bases short, with 22 bases between. Germline V gene sequence: CDR1 DFQATT, CDR2 SNEGSKA (reference sequence). In DNA form, the CDR3 reads TGCAGTGTCCAATTCGGGACACGAGCGACCGAGCAGTACTTC. Protein sequence: CSVQFGTRATEQYF.

This clonotype was counted between two and nine times. The chain carries TRBV4-3 and TRBJ2-5; D unclear. The CDR3 has 16 amino acids. Germline CDR1 LGHNA, CDR2 YSLEER. Trimming took off 0 bases at V and 0 bases at J, with 11 bases between the two ends. CDR3 protein: CASSQDLVLNQETQYF. The DNA of the CDR3 is TGCGCCAGCAGCCAAGACCTGGTGCTAAACCAAGAGACCCAGTACTTC.

The sample holds many counts of this clonotype. DNA for the CDR3: TGCAGCGTTGAGCTCGGGGGGACGAATACGCAGTATTTT. Translation: CSVELGGTNTQYF. The V gene is TRBV29-1, the J gene TRBJ2-3, with 7 bases matching TRBD2. The CDR3 length is 13 residues. Germline CDR1 SQVTM, CDR2 ANQGSEA. Trimming cost V 3 bases and J 7 bases; bases outside gene matches: 7.